This TCR beta chain is from a study of CD8 T cells in Susac syndrome. A quantity of roughly 0.5 to 1 ug RNA underwent reverse transcription using random hexamers. MiXCR, applied by TCRdb to the immunoSEQ multiplex PCR reads, yields one record per CDR3 protein. This table holds 150,000 to 200,000 distinct CDR3 sequences, approximately 94% found once. Germline V gene data show CDR1 as LGHNA and CDR2 as YNFKEQ. The CDR3 has 16 amino acids. The V segment lost 1 base and the J segment 3 bases; nucleotides outside the gene matches: 6. The receptor was isolated from a human donor with multiple sclerosis. The chain has TRBV4-2 and TRBJ2-3; 8 bases line up with TRBD2. Sequencing input: CD4+ T cells from PBMCs. CDR3 amino acids: CASSQGQRGTTDTQYF. The CDR3 nucleotides are TGTGCCAGCAGCCAAGGCCAGCGGGGGACGACAGATACGCAGTATTTT.